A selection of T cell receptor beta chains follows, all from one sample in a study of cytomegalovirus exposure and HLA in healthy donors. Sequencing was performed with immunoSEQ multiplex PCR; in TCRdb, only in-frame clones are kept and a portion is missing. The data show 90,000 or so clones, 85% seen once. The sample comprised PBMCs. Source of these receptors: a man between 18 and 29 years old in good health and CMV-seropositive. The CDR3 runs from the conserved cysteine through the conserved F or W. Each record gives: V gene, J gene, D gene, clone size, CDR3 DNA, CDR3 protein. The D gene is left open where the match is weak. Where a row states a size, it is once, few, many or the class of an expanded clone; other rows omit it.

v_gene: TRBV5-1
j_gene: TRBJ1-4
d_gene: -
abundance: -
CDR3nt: TGCGCCAGCAGGGGTGTGAGGTCCGATGAAAAACTGTTTTTT
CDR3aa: CASRGVRSDEKLFF

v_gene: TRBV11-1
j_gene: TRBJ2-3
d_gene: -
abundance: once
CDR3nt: TGTGCCAGCAGCCCATCGGGGGAGTTGGGAGCGCAGTATTTT
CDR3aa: CASSPSGELGAQYF

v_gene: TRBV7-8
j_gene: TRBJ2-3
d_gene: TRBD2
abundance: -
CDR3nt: TGTGCCAGCAGCTTAGCGATCGGTAGCGGGAGTACAGATACGCAGTATTTT
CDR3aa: CASSLAIGSGSTDTQYF

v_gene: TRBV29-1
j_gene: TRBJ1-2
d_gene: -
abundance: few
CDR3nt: TGCAGCGTTGGGCAGGATACTAACTATGGCTACACCTTC
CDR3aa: CSVGQDTNYGYTF

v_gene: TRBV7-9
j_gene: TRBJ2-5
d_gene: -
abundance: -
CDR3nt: TGTGCCAGCAGCCCCAGGGGGGACCAAGAGACCCAGTACTTC
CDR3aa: CASSPRGDQETQYF

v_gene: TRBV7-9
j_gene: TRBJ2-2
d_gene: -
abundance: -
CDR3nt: TGTGCCAGCAGCGCCCAGGGCACCGGGGAGCTGTTTTTT
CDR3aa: CASSAQGTGELFF

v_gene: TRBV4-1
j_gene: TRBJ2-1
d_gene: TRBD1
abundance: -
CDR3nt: TGCGCCAGCAGCCAAGGGACAGGAAATGAGCAGTTCTTC
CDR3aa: CASSQGTGNEQFF

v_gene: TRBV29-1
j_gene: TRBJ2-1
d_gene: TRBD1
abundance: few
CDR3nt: TGCAGCGTTCGGACAGGGGAGTCCTACAATGAGCAGTTCTTC
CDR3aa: CSVRTGESYNEQFF

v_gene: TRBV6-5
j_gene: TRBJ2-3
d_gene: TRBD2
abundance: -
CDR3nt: TGTGCCAGCAGTTATCGCGGGGGGGACTCAGATACGCAGTATTTT
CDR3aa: CASSYRGGDSDTQYF

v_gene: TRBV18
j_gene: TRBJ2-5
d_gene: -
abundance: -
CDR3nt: TGTGCCAGCTCACCACCGAGTAACCAAGAGACCCAGTACTTC
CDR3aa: CASSPPSNQETQYF

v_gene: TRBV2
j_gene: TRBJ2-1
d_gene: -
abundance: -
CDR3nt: TGTGCCAGCAGTAGAAACTCAGGGAATGAGCAGTTCTTC
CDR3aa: CASSRNSGNEQFF

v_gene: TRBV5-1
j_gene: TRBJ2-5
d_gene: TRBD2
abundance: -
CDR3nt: TGCGCCAGCAGCTTTACTAGCGGGAAGTCTTCGGAGACCCAGTACTTC
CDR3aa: CASSFTSGKSSETQYF

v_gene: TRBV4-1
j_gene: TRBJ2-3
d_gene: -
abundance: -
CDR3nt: TGCGCCAGCAGCCAAGGGACAGTCACAGATACGCAGTATTTT
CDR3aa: CASSQGTVTDTQYF

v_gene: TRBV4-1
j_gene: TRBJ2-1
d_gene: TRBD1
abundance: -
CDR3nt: TGCGCCAGCAGCCAGCCCCGGGACAGGGGGTATGAGCAGTTCTTC
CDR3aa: CASSQPRDRGYEQFF

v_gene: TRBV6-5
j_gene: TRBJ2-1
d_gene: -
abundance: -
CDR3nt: TGTGCCAGCAGTTACCGCTGGGCTAACTCCTACAATGAGCAGTTCTTC
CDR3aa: CASSYRWANSYNEQFF